This TCR beta chain was sequenced for a study of blood T cell repertoires in COVID-19. Study information: The study drew acute and convalescent COVID-19 samples from the United States, Italy and Spain. PBMCs, B-cell-depleted T cells, or T cells were the source of the cDNA or gDNA that made up the material.

Per germline, CDR1 GTSNPN and CDR2 SVGIG (reference sequence). The CDR3 has 13 residues. Between the trimmed V and J ends, which lost 2 bases and 7 bases, there was a span of 12 bases. Original handling: The assay estimated nucleated cells by amplifying reference gene primers. Produced via immunoSEQ multiplex PCR; TCRdb's table is partial and in-frame only. V, J and clone size are those of that table, while D and trimming were read from the DNA. Of some 210,000 clones in the sample, 89% are singletons; the top ten hold 4% to 5.5%. Sample: peripheral blood. This sequence was found in a woman between 40 and 50 years old with acute or convalescent COVID-19. This sequence joins TRBV30 and TRBJ1-5, with a possible D match to TRBD1 (6 bases). CDR3 residues: CAWSTGIDQPQHF. In DNA form, the CDR3 reads TGTGCCTGGAGTACAGGGATCGACCAGCCCCAGCATTTT.